These T cell receptor beta chains were read from a single sample in a study of technical replicates of blood from a few donors. Generated by immunoSEQ multiplex PCR, the TCRdb table keeps only in-frame clones and is missing some. Seen here are almost 70,000 clones, 88% observed once, and the top ten hold 4.6%. The sample comprised PBMCs. The receptors originated from a human donor in good health. Some clones in this sample may be carry-over from other donors' samples. Each CDR3 is given with its conserved first and last residue. Fields, in order: V gene, J gene, CDR3 protein.

V: TRBV4-2
J: TRBJ2-3
CDR3: CASSHQTGTSTDTQYF

V: TRBV7-2
J: TRBJ1-4
CDR3: CASSPTGVREKLFF

V: TRBV18
J: TRBJ2-5
CDR3: CASSPPGQQETQYF

V: TRBV6-5
J: TRBJ2-7
CDR3: CASSPRPWGGEQYF

V: TRBV23-1
J: TRBJ1-5
CDR3: CASTDLDQPQHF

V: TRBV7-2
J: TRBJ2-5
CDR3: CASSAPGAAGEEETQYF

V: TRBV2
J: TRBJ2-4
CDR3: CASSGDLDSSQYF

V: TRBV7-9
J: TRBJ2-5
CDR3: CASSSTYREGLETQYF

V: TRBV5-4
J: TRBJ2-3
CDR3: CASSLARRDYGTDTQYF

V: TRBV5-6
J: TRBJ2-2
CDR3: CASSLPGQGTGELFF

V: TRBV2
J: TRBJ2-2
CDR3: CASSSLETSGGAGELFF

V: TRBV11-1
J: TRBJ2-3
CDR3: CASSLLTGYLADTQYF

V: TRBV9
J: TRBJ2-3
CDR3: CASSALSGDTDTQYF

V: TRBV18
J: TRBJ1-2
CDR3: CASSPTELLDGYTF

V: TRBV4-3
J: TRBJ2-6
CDR3: CASSLRTAYSGANVLTF

V: TRBV7-2
J: TRBJ2-3
CDR3: CASGGARFTDTQYF